This T cell receptor beta chain originates from a study of shared clonotypes between healthy human individuals. Study in general: The cohort comprised a couple of women and a few men. Their ages spanned 18 to 49 years.

Germline CDR1 reads MGHRA; CDR2 reads YSYEKL. Trimming took 0 bases from V and 6 from J, leaving 11 bases between them. The CDR3 consists of 14 residues. The protocol was immunoSEQ multiplex PCR, while the TCRdb copy is restricted to in-frame clones and leaves out a portion. This table holds roughly 2 million clones, approximately 96% found once. The material sequenced was naive CD4+ T cells sorted from blood. Documented subset: CD45RA+ positively selected. The rearrangement links TRBV4-1 to TRBJ1-1, with D perhaps TRBD1 (5 bases). The sequence derives from a man aged 18 to 30 in good health. CDR3 in DNA: TGCGCCAGCAGCCAAGATCGACAAGGGGCTGAAGCTTTCTTT. As protein: CASSQDRQGAEAFF.